These 25 T cell receptor beta chains were sequenced from one sample in a study of T-cell reconstitution after alpha-beta-depleted transplantation in children. Unique molecular identifiers were built into the TCRbeta library. TCRdb itself ran the PCR reads through MiXCR, one entry per CDR3 protein. Of over 400,000 distinct CDR3 sequences in the sample, 43% were seen once. The sample here was PBMCs, taken before TCRalphabeta/CD19-depleted stem cell transplant. Every receptor here comes from a girl aged 2 to 9 with aplastic anemia, due to receive a stem cell transplant.

This clonotype was counted a few times. This sequence joins TRBV3-1 and TRBJ1-2, with D possibly matching TRBD1 (6 bases). The V end was cut by 3 bases, the J end by 1 base, with 6 bases between. CDR3 length equals 13 residues. In germline, CDR1 is LGHDT, CDR2 YNNKEL (reference sequence). The CDR3 DNA is TGTGCCAGCAGCCACAGGGGTAACTATGGCTACACCTTC. This codes for CASSHRGNYGYTF.

This clonotype was counted at least ten times. V gene TRBV29-1 combines with J gene TRBJ2-1; D gene ambiguous. Trimming stripped 8 bases from V and 1 base from J, with 18 bases between. The length of the CDR3 is 15 residues. Germline V CDR1 and CDR2: SQVTM, ANQGSEA. The CDR3 DNA reads TGCAGCACATGGGATGGCAGTCTTTCCTACAATGAGCAGTTCTTC. It codes for CSTWDGSLSYNEQFF.

This clonotype was seen more than once but under ten times. This rearrangement joins TRBV3-1 to TRBJ1-1; no definite D call. The CDR3 extends over 13 amino acids. Trimming stripped 2 bases from V and 5 bases from J, with 9 bases between. Per the germline V gene, CDR1 is LGHDT and CDR2 is YNNKEL (reference sequence). CDR3 in DNA: TGTGCCAGCAGCCAACGAGGGTTGACTGAAGCTTTCTTT. Translated: CASSQRGLTEAFF.

The CDR3 spells CSATPGGNNSPLHF. CDR3 DNA: TGCAGTGCTACCCCGGGAGGGAATAATTCACCCCTCCACTTT. The chain employs TRBV20-1 and TRBJ1-6; D remains ambiguous. Germline CDR1 DFQATT, CDR2 SNEGSKA (reference sequence). The V gene lost 4 bases and the J gene lost 5 bases, with 12 bases spanning the gap. The CDR3 runs to 14 residues.

The V call is TRBV6-5, the J call TRBJ1-1; D ambiguous. V gave up 2 bases and J gave up 4 bases, with 11 bases separating them. This CDR3 contains 14 residues. The germline CDR1 and CDR2 sequences are MNHEY and SVGAGI. CDR3 amino acids: CASSYPDQSTEAFF. For the CDR3, the DNA is TGTGCCAGCAGTTACCCGGACCAATCCACTGAAGCTTTCTTT.

The chain is built from TRBV5-1 and TRBJ2-7; 7 bases match TRBD1. Germline V CDR1 and CDR2: SGHRS, YFSETQ. V lost 1 base and J lost 5; bases outside the gene matches: 9. This CDR3 has 15 residues. DNA for the CDR3: TGCGCCAGCAGCTTGAGTGGACAGGCGATCCACGAGCAGTACTTC. Protein sequence: CASSLSGQAIHEQYF.

The genes are TRBV7-9 and TRBJ2-1; D could derive from TRBD1 or TRBD2 (5 bases each). V dropped 5 bases and J dropped 4 bases, with 18 bases sitting between them. The germline V gene encodes CDR1 SEHNR and CDR2 FQNEAQ (reference sequence). The CDR3 consists of 16 residues. Here the CDR3 DNA reads TGTGCCAGCAGCACGGGACCGCTCAGCGGATACAATGAGCAGTTCTTC. It is translated as CASSTGPLSGYNEQFF.

This clonotype was observed a few times. The chain recombines TRBV20-1 with TRBJ1-5; D is perhaps TRBD1 (5 bases). The CDR3 spans 17 residues. Germline values: CDR1 DFQATT, CDR2 SNEGSKA (reference sequence). V shed 0 bases and J shed 0 bases, with 15 bases lying between them. The chain's CDR3 is CSARDPGRMYSNQPQHF. The CDR3 bases are TGCAGTGCTAGAGATCCGGGACGGATGTATAGCAATCAGCCCCAGCATTTT.

The genes are TRBV30 and TRBJ1-2; 8 bases map to TRBD1. CDR3 length: 18 amino acids. J was trimmed by 8 bases and V by 0 bases; bases with no gene match: 20. The V gene's germline CDR1 is GTSNPN and CDR2 SVGIG (reference sequence). The CDR3 nucleotides are TGTGCCTGGAGTGTCGATTTCCTCTACGGACAGGGAGCTAGAGGCTACACCTTC. Its translation: CAWSVDFLYGQGARGYTF.

The gene calls are TRBV7-2 and TRBJ2-3, with 7 bases aligning to TRBD2. The junction had 5 bases not matched to a gene; V was cut back by 1 base and J by 4 bases. This CDR3 has 15 amino acids. Germline CDR1 and CDR2: SGHTA and FQGNSA. The DNA for the CDR3 is TGTGCCAGCAGCTTAGAGGCGGGGAGGGCAGATACGCAGTATTTT. Its protein is CASSLEAGRADTQYF.

This clonotype was observed at least ten times. CDR3 coding DNA: TGCGCCAGCAGCCCCGGACTAGCGGGAGGGCCTATCTACGAGCAGTACTTC. This sequence encodes CASSPGLAGGPIYEQYF. The chain combines TRBV5-1 with TRBJ2-7; TRBD2 agrees at 15 bases. This CDR3 comprises 17 residues. Germline values: CDR1 SGHRS, CDR2 YFSETQ. Trimming cost V 4 bases and J 3 bases; bases outside gene matches: 8.

This clonotype was observed a handful of times. The gene calls are TRBV15 and TRBJ2-4, with D tentatively TRBD2 (5 bases). The CDR3 consists of 15 residues. Germline V gives CDR1 LNHNV, CDR2 YYDKDF (reference sequence). V lost 5 bases, J lost 0 bases, and 11 bases lay in between. The CDR3 protein is CATSGTGEAKNIQYF. CDR3 in DNA: TGTGCCACCAGCGGAACCGGGGAAGCCAAAAACATTCAGTACTTC.

V usage is TRBV15 and J usage is TRBJ2-2; TRBD2 aligns across 14 bases. CDR3 length: 17 residues. V was pared by 1 base and J by 8 bases, with 6 bases of the junction left unmatched. CDR1 and CDR2 (germline): LNHNV, YYDKDF (reference sequence). CDR3 region: CATSRAGTSGRVGELFF. In DNA, the CDR3 is TGTGCCACCAGCAGAGCCGGGACTAGCGGGAGAGTAGGGGAGCTGTTTTTT.

The V call is TRBV25-1, the J call TRBJ2-5; weak D call: TRBD2 (6 bases). V lost 3 bases and J lost 5, with 22 bases in between. Germline-derived CDR1 and CDR2 are MGHDK and SYGVNS. The CDR3 runs to 17 residues. CDR3 DNA sequence: TGTGCCAGCAGTGATGATTGGTTGGGGGGAGGTCGGGAGACCCAGTACTTC. Translating it yields CASSDDWLGGGRETQYF.

The table lists this clonotype with many counts. This chain connects TRBV7-2 to TRBJ2-7; D may be TRBD2 (6 bases). CDR1 is SGHTA and CDR2 is FQGNSA in the germline V gene. The ends were cut back, 1 base at V and 1 base at J, with 11 bases in the middle. This CDR3 has 15 residues. The CDR3 DNA reads as TGTGCCAGCAGCTTAGGAGGACTACCTTCCTACGAGCAGTACTTC. Its translation is CASSLGGLPSYEQYF.

V gene TRBV27 combines with J gene TRBJ2-1; 8 bases align to TRBD1. This CDR3 region has 16 residues. In germline, CDR1 is MNHEY, CDR2 SMNVEV (reference sequence). With V trimmed by 2 bases and J by 8 bases, 11 bases remained unmatched. CDR3 nucleotides: TGTGCCAGCAGTTTAATAGGGCCGGGACAGGCACATGAGCAGTTCTTC. It codes for CASSLIGPGQAHEQFF.

This clonotype was observed many times. The chain couples TRBV5-4 to TRBJ2-5; 10 nucleotides line up with TRBD2. The junction had 4 bases not matched to a gene; V was cut back by 5 bases and J by 0 bases. CDR1 and CDR2 (germline): SGHNT, YYREEE (reference sequence). The CDR3 loop spans 15 amino acids. This CDR3 is CASRKGLAYQETQYF. The CDR3 nucleotides are TGTGCCAGCAGGAAGGGACTAGCGTACCAAGAGACCCAGTACTTC.

This chain links TRBV20-1 with TRBJ1-1; D is unresolved. The V and J ends lost 1 base and 2 bases respectively, with 17 bases between them. Looked up from germline, CDR1 is DFQATT and CDR2 is SNEGSKA (reference sequence). The CDR3 extends over 16 amino acids. The CDR3 DNA reads TGCAGTGCTAGAGCAATGGTCCGAACAGCAAACACTGAAGCTTTCTTT. Amino acid sequence: CSARAMVRTANTEAFF.

V is TRBV5-1 and J is TRBJ2-1, with 12 nucleotides matching TRBD2. The CDR3 is 15 residues long. CDR1 is SGHRS and CDR2 is YFSETQ in the germline V gene. V trimming: 4 bases; J trimming: 7 bases; junction bases outside the gene matches: 6. DNA of the CDR3: TGCGCCAGCAGCATCCTAGCGGGAGGGTTGAATGAGCAGTTCTTC. This encodes CASSILAGGLNEQFF.

The rearrangement joins TRBV30 to TRBJ2-2; D gene ambiguous. CDR1 is GTSNPN, CDR2 SVGIG, per germline (reference sequence). CDR3 length: 13 amino acids. Trimming left V 2 bases short and J 6 bases short, with 10 bases between. The CDR3 sequence: CAWSLIRAGELFF. The CDR3 DNA reads TGTGCCTGGAGTTTGATCCGGGCCGGGGAGCTGTTTTTT.

V and J are TRBV29-1 and TRBJ2-5; TRBD1 or TRBD2 may be the D gene (5 bases each). Trimming took off 3 bases at V and 5 bases at J, with 13 bases between the two ends. Germline loops: CDR1 SQVTM, CDR2 ANQGSEA. This CDR3 has 13 residues. CDR3 residues: CSVDREWEETQYF. CDR3 sequence (DNA): TGCAGCGTTGACAGGGAATGGGAGGAGACCCAGTACTTC. Together with reference TRBV29-1 and TRBJ2-5, the CDR3 gives the full variable domain: SAVISQKPSRDICQRGTSLTIQCQVDSQVTMMFWYRQQPGQSLTLIATANQGSEATYESGFVIDKFPISRPNLTFSTLTVSNMSPEDSSIYLCSVDREWEETQYFGPGTRLLVL.

This clonotype was found many times. The V call is TRBV20-1, the J call TRBJ2-7; D gene unclear. CDR1 and CDR2 from the germline V gene are DFQATT and SNEGSKA (reference sequence). Trimming removed 0 bases at V and 0 bases at J, with 9 bases between. The CDR3 is 14 residues long. As DNA, the CDR3 is TGCAGTGCTAGAGATGGCGCCAGCTCCTACGAGCAGTACTTC. Translating gives CSARDGASSYEQYF.

The chain combines TRBV29-1 with TRBJ2-1, with D perhaps TRBD2 (6 bases). The germline gives CDR1 SQVTM, CDR2 ANQGSEA. V lost 6 bases to trimming and J lost 6 bases, with 15 bases between them. The CDR3 has 13 residues. CDR3 bases: TGCAGCGTCCTAACGGGAGACAGCAATGAGCAGTTCTTC. Translating it yields CSVLTGDSNEQFF.

This clonotype was seen more than once but under ten times. The CDR3 DNA reads as TGCAGTGCTAGGGTTTCTGGAGGGAACTATAATTCACCCCTCCACTTT. Translating gives CSARVSGGNYNSPLHF. The V call is TRBV20-1, the J call TRBJ1-6; D remains ambiguous. This CDR3 is 16 amino acids long. Trimming cost V 3 bases and J 3 bases, with 15 bases left between them. The germline CDR1 and CDR2 sequences are DFQATT and SNEGSKA (reference sequence).

This chain connects TRBV28 to TRBJ2-1; 9 nucleotides agree with TRBD2. This CDR3 is 16 amino acids long. Germline assignment: CDR1 MDHEN and CDR2 SYDVKM. Trimming cost V 8 bases and J 0 bases; bases outside gene matches: 8. CDR3 DNA sequence: TGTGCCAGCGAATCCCGCGGGGGGGGCTCCTACAATGAGCAGTTCTTC. Amino acids: CASESRGGGSYNEQFF.